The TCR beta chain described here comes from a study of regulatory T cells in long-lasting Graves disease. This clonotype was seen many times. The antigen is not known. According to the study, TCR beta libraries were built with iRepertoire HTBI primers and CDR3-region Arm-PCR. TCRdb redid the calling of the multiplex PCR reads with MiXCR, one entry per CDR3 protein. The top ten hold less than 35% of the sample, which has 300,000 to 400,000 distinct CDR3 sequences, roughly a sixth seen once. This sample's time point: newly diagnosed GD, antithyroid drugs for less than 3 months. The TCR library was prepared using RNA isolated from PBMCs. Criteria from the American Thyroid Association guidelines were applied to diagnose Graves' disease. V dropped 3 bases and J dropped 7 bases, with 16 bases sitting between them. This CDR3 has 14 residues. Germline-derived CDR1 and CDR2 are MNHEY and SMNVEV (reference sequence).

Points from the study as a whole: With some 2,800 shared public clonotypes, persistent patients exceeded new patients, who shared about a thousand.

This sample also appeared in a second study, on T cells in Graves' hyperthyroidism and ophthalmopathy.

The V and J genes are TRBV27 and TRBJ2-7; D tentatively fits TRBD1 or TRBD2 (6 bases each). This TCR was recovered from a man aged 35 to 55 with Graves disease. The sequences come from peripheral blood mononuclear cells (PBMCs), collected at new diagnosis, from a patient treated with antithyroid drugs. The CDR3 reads CASSFSGALREQYF. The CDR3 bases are TGTGCCAGCAGTTTTTCGGGGGCGCTGCGGGAGCAGTACTTC.